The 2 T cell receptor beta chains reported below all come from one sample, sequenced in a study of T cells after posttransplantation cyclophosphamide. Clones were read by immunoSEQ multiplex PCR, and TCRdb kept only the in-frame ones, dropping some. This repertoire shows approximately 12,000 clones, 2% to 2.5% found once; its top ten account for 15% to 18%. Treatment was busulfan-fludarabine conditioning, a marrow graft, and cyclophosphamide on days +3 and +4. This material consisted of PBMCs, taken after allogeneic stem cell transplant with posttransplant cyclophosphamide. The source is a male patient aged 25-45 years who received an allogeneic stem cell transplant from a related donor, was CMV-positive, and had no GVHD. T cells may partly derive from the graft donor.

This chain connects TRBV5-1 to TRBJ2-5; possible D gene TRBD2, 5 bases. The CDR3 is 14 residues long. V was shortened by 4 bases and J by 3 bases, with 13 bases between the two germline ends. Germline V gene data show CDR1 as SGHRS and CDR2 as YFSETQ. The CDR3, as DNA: TGCGCCAGCAGCCGAATAGAGGGTAAAGAGACCCAGTACTTC. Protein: CASSRIEGKETQYF.

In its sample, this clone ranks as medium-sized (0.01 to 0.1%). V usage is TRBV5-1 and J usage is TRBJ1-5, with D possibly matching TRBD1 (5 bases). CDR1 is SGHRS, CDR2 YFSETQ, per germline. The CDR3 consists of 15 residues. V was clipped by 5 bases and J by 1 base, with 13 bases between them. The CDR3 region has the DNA TGCGCCAGCAGGGACGGGACTCAGAGCAATCAGCCCCAGCATTTT. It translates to CASRDGTQSNQPQHF.